The 20 T cell receptor beta chains below all came from one sample that was sequenced in a study of blood T cells in healthy people across ages. A J-beta primer mix and a sample-barcoded 5' primer were used in a second PCR of roughly 7 to 12 cycles. TCRdb analysed the 5' RACE reads with MiXCR anew, one entry per CDR3 protein. Of approximately 1,700,000 distinct CDR3 sequences in the sample, more than 35% were seen once. What was sequenced was blood. The receptors stem from a human donor in good health.

This clonotype was observed a single time. V and J are TRBV20-1 and TRBJ2-1; D remains unclear. The V end was cut by 5 bases, the J end by 2 bases, with 13 bases between. Germline V CDR1 and CDR2: DFQATT, SNEGSKA (reference sequence). The CDR3 loop spans 14 amino acids. The CDR3 DNA follows: TGCAGTGCTTATAACCAGCTTACCTACAATGAGCAGTTCTTC. As protein: CSAYNQLTYNEQFF.

This clonotype was picked up a small number of times. J is TRBJ2-6 and V is TRBV19; D is undetermined. This CDR3 has 14 amino acids. V was trimmed by 3 bases and J by 3 bases, leaving 6 bases between them. The germline V gene has CDR1 LNHDA and CDR2 SQIVND (reference sequence). The CDR3 DNA reads TGTGCCAGTAGTATTAGAGGTGGGGCCAACGTCCTGACTTTC. It yields the protein CASSIRGGANVLTF.

Remarks on this clonotype: A much more abundant neighbour one base away suggests this may be a read error. This chain links TRBV3-1 with TRBJ2-2; 7 bases are shared with TRBD1. Germline lookup yields CDR1 LGHDT and CDR2 YNNKEL (reference sequence). The CDR3 totals 14 residues. The V segment lost 2 bases and the J segment 3 bases; nucleotides outside the gene matches: 0. The CDR3 reads CASSQQGDTGELFF. In nucleotides, the CDR3 is TGTGCCAGCAGCCAACAGGGGGACACCGGGGAGCTGTTTTTT.

This chain links TRBV10-3 with TRBJ2-2, with D maybe TRBD1 (5 bases). Trimming left V 4 bases short and J 7 bases short, with 19 bases between. The CDR3 is 16 residues long. The germline gives CDR1 ENHRY, CDR2 SYGVKD. The CDR3 sequence: CAISGAKGAGNGELFF. CDR3 DNA: TGTGCCATCAGTGGTGCGAAGGGCGCAGGGAACGGGGAGCTGTTTTTT.

A few counts support this clonotype. The chain has TRBV20-1 and TRBJ1-1; D gene unclear. The V gene lost 1 base and the J gene lost 8 bases, with 11 bases spanning the gap. The germline gives CDR1 DFQATT, CDR2 SNEGSKA (reference sequence). The CDR3 runs to 12 residues. The CDR3 loop reads CSARVQVSEAFF. The CDR3 DNA reads as TGCAGTGCTAGAGTCCAGGTGTCGGAAGCTTTCTTT.

V is TRBV7-2 and J is TRBJ1-2, with D maybe TRBD1 (5 bases). V lost 5 bases, J lost 7 bases, and 20 bases lay in between. CDR1 is SGHTA, CDR2 FQGNSA, per germline. The length of the CDR3 is 15 residues. CDR3 DNA sequence: TGTGCCAGCAGCCTCACCGTGGGGGGATTTATTGGCTACACCTTC. Protein product: CASSLTVGGFIGYTF.

The rearrangement links TRBV12-3 or TRBV12-4 to TRBJ1-2; D not resolved. V was shortened by 4 bases and J by 4 bases, with 16 bases between the two germline ends. CDR3 length: 15 amino acids. The CDR3 DNA is TGTGCCAGCAGTTCTCTACCCTTGGGATTCTATGGCTACACCTTC. Translated: CASSSLPLGFYGYTF.

The chain recombines TRBV29-1 with TRBJ1-2, with 8 bases fitting TRBD1. The V gene end was trimmed by 6 bases and the J gene end by 8 bases; junction bases not matched to a gene: 8. Germline V CDR1 and CDR2: SQVTM, ANQGSEA. This CDR3 is 12 amino acids long. CDR3 residues: CSVNGQGRGYTF. DNA of the CDR3: TGCAGCGTCAACGGACAGGGAAGGGGCTACACCTTC.

The chain employs TRBV28 and TRBJ1-2; 10 nucleotides match TRBD1. Germline values: CDR1 MDHEN, CDR2 SYDVKM. Trimming at V came to 5 bases and at J to 5 bases, leaving 17 bases not matched to a gene. CDR3 length: 18 residues. The CDR3 DNA is TGTGCCAGCAGTACCACCACCCCTCAACCGGGACAGGGGTATGGCTACACCTTC. It codes for CASSTTTPQPGQGYGYTF.

CDR3 protein: CASSPVGGARNEQFF. The CDR3 nucleotides are TGTGCCAGCAGCCCCGTTGGGGGGGCAAGGAATGAGCAGTTCTTC. The rearrangement links TRBV7-9 to TRBJ2-1, with a tentative D call TRBD2 (7 bases). Per the germline V gene, CDR1 is SEHNR and CDR2 is FQNEAQ (reference sequence). The V and J ends lost 5 bases and 7 bases respectively, with 18 bases between them. This CDR3 has 15 residues. Drawing the rest from reference TRBV7-9 and TRBJ2-1, the complete variable domain is DTGVSQNPRHKITKRGQNVTFRCDPISEHNRLYWYRQTLGQGPEFLTYFQNEAQLEKSRLLSDRFSAERPKGSFSTLEIQRTEQGDSAMYLCASSPVGGARNEQFFGPGTRLTVL.

The chain recombines TRBV7-2 with TRBJ1-2; TRBD1 matches at 7 bases. The CDR3 sequence is 15 residues long. The trim removed 2 bases at V and 7 bases at J, leaving 10 bases unmatched. Germline CDR1 SGHTA, CDR2 FQGNSA. This CDR3 is CASSLSLRQGGGYTF. The DNA of the CDR3 is TGTGCCAGCAGCTTAAGTCTTCGACAGGGCGGTGGCTACACCTTC.

This clonotype has just a few counts. The chain links TRBV28 to TRBJ2-1, with 13 nucleotides matching TRBD2. The length of the CDR3 is 18 residues. V was clipped by 7 bases and J by 0 bases; unmatched bases: 9. Looked up from germline, CDR1 is MDHEN and CDR2 is SYDVKM. CDR3 region: CASKKGLAGASSYNEQFF. The DNA for the CDR3 is TGTGCCAGCAAAAAAGGACTAGCGGGGGCCAGCTCCTACAATGAGCAGTTCTTC.

This chain uses TRBV27 with TRBJ2-1; D tentatively fits TRBD1 or TRBD2 (5 bases each). Trimming cost V 3 bases and J 0 bases, with 12 bases left between them. CDR3 size: 16 residues. CDR1 is MNHEY and CDR2 is SMNVEV in the germline V gene (reference sequence). Written as DNA, the CDR3 is TGTGCCAGCAGTTTGGGGACCGGGACCTCCTACAATGAGCAGTTCTTC. Protein sequence: CASSLGTGTSYNEQFF.

This clonotype was detected only a few times. The V and J genes are TRBV6-6 and TRBJ1-2, with a weak D call TRBD1 (5 bases). The CDR3 has 16 residues. Trimming took 10 bases from V and 0 from J, leaving 21 bases between them. Germline CDR1 and CDR2: MNHNY and SVGAGI (reference sequence). The DNA for the CDR3 is TGTGCCAAATCTCCGGGAGGCCTGGGGGCTAACTATGGCTACACCTTC. It translates to CAKSPGGLGANYGYTF.

This clonotype was detected a few times. The V call is TRBV7-2, the J call TRBJ2-1; D remains unclear. Germline-derived CDR1 and CDR2 are SGHTA and FQGNSA. The CDR3 runs 14 residues. The V gene lost 4 bases and the J gene lost 8 bases, with 15 bases spanning the gap. The CDR3 is CASSSHYVSDEQFF. The CDR3 DNA follows: TGTGCCAGCAGCTCGCACTACGTTTCAGATGAGCAGTTCTTC.

The V and J genes are TRBV5-1 and TRBJ2-5; D is undetermined. The CDR3 totals 14 residues. V lost 0 bases and J 2 bases, leaving 8 bases between the germline ends. From germline, CDR1 is SGHRS and CDR2 YFSETQ. The CDR3 sequence: CASSLEGFQETQYF. The CDR3 DNA reads TGCGCCAGCAGCTTGGAAGGATTTCAAGAGACCCAGTACTTC.

This clonotype was counted between two and nine times. The chain employs TRBV6-2 or TRBV6-3 and TRBJ2-4; 13 bases align to TRBD2. After removal of 6 bases from V and 6 bases from J, the junction contained 5 bases not matched to a gene. CDR1 is MNHEY and CDR2 is SVGEGT in the germline V gene. The CDR3 totals 15 residues. The CDR3 is CASRGLAGVRNIQYF. The DNA of the CDR3 is TGTGCCAGCAGAGGACTAGCGGGGGTTCGAAACATTCAGTACTTC.

The CDR3 here is CASSNLASTDTQYF. DNA for the CDR3: TGCGCCAGCAGCAATCTAGCGAGCACAGATACGCAGTATTTT. This chain connects TRBV5-1 to TRBJ2-3; D possibly corresponds to TRBD2 (6 bases). Germline-derived CDR1 and CDR2 are SGHRS and YFSETQ. The length of the CDR3 is 14 residues. The V end was cut by 4 bases, the J end by 0 bases, with 9 bases between.

The chain joins TRBV4-3 to TRBJ1-4; D unclear. The CDR3 consists of 17 residues. Germline values: CDR1 LGHNA, CDR2 YSLEER. Trimming pared 0 bases from V and 6 bases from J, leaving 17 bases between. CDR3 in amino acids: CASSQDPLAGPDEKLFF. CDR3 bases: TGCGCCAGCAGCCAAGATCCATTGGCAGGCCCCGATGAAAAACTGTTTTTT.

This chain links TRBV5-1 with TRBJ2-3, with TRBD2 as a possible D gene (6 bases). CDR1 is SGHRS and CDR2 is YFSETQ in the germline V gene. The CDR3 is 16 residues long. The V gene lost 4 bases and the J gene lost 2 bases, with 17 bases spanning the gap. CDR3 in DNA: TGCGCCAGCAGCCCGGACGGGGGTCTCCCCACAGATACGCAGTATTTT. Translating it yields CASSPDGGLPTDTQYF.